A selection of T cell receptor beta chains follows, all from one sample in a study of cytomegalovirus exposure and HLA in healthy donors. Profiling relied on immunoSEQ multiplex PCR, and the TCRdb table lists in-frame clones only, not all of them. Seen here are about 120,000 clones, 75% to 85% observed once, and the top ten hold 1.5% to 2%. The sample was PBMCs. The receptor set was obtained from a man aged 35 to 55 in good health and CMV-seronegative. Each CDR3 is given with its conserved first and last residue. The order of the fields is J gene, D gene, clone size, V gene, CDR3 DNA, CDR3 protein. A D gene is named only where the DNA matches it firmly. Size tells how often a clone was seen (once, few, many) or the class of an expanded clone, and some rows leave it out.

TRBJ1-5,NA,NA,TRBV19,TGTGCCAGTAGTAAGGGGTCGGATCAGCCCCAGCATTTT,CASSKGSDQPQHF
TRBJ2-5,NA,NA,TRBV28,TGTGCCAGCAGAGGAGGCCCTAGCTCGGAGACCCAGTACTTC,CASRGGPSSETQYF
TRBJ1-4,NA,once,TRBV5-4,TGTGCCAGCAGCTCTCAGGGCGAGGAAAAACTGTTTTTT,CASSSQGEEKLFF
TRBJ2-5,NA,few,TRBV7-3,TGTGCCAGCAGCCCCGGCCAGGGGCAGGAGACCCAGTACTTC,CASSPGQGQETQYF
TRBJ1-2,NA,NA,TRBV6-5,TGTGCCAGCAGTTACTCGATTCAGGGTTCCTATGGCTACACCTTC,CASSYSIQGSYGYTF
TRBJ2-3,TRBD2,NA,TRBV7-6,TGTGCCAGCAGCTTCGGGACTAGCGAACTCACAGATACGCAGTATTTT,CASSFGTSELTDTQYF
TRBJ2-7,NA,NA,TRBV5-4,TGTGCCAGCAGCTTGTCCACGACTGGAACCTACGAGCAGTACTTC,CASSLSTTGTYEQYF
TRBJ1-2,NA,NA,TRBV28,TGTGCCAGCAGTTTAACAGGAGAATATGGCTACACCTTC,CASSLTGEYGYTF
TRBJ2-1,TRBD2,NA,TRBV27,TGTGCCAGCAGGATAAATTTAGCGGGACGTCAGTTCTTC,CASRINLAGRQFF
TRBJ2-5,TRBD1,NA,TRBV5-8,TGTGCCAGCAGCAGGCGGACAGGGGGCTTCGAGACCCAGTACTTC,CASSRRTGGFETQYF
TRBJ1-2,NA,NA,TRBV10-3,TGTGCCATCAGGGGGGTGCGGGGGCAGTCTTATGGCTACACCTTC,CAIRGVRGQSYGYTF
TRBJ2-3,TRBD1,NA,TRBV4-3,TGCGCCAGCAGCCAACGCGACAGGGCGGATACGCAGTATTTT,CASSQRDRADTQYF
TRBJ1-5,NA,NA,TRBV28,TGTGCCAGCAGTTTTGGTATGGGCCAGCCCCAGCATTTT,CASSFGMGQPQHF
TRBJ2-3,NA,NA,TRBV5-8,TGTGCCAGCAGCTTTGTACGGGGTATAAGCACAGATACGCAGTATTTT,CASSFVRGISTDTQYF
TRBJ1-1,NA,NA,TRBV28,TGTGCCAGCAGTTTCGGGGGGGGCAGGGAGTCTGAAGCTTTCTTT,CASSFGGGRESEAFF
TRBJ1-5,TRBD1,NA,TRBV19,TGTGCCAGTAGGGAGACAGGGCAGAGCAATCAGCCCCAGCATTTT,CASRETGQSNQPQHF
TRBJ2-2,NA,NA,TRBV9,TGTGCCAGCAGCGAAGGGGGTAGGGGCACCGGGGAGCTGTTTTTT,CASSEGGRGTGELFF
TRBJ1-2,NA,NA,TRBV21-1,TGTGCCAGCAGCGAGGACAGGTCTCGCGATGGGGGCTACACCTTC,CASSEDRSRDGGYTF
TRBJ1-2,TRBD1,NA,TRBV19,TGTGCCATAAAACCGGGACAGGGACCTCTTGGCTACACCTTC,CAIKPGQGPLGYTF
TRBJ1-5,TRBD1,NA,TRBV2,TGTGCCAGCAGCGCAACCCGGACAGGGGAAAGGCAGCCCCAGCATTTT,CASSATRTGERQPQHF
TRBJ1-2,NA,NA,TRBV18,TGTGCCAGCTCACCCGCCGAGGAGGCTGGCTACACCTTC,CASSPAEEAGYTF
TRBJ2-1,NA,NA,TRBV7-9,TGTGCCAGCAGCTTAGTAAGAGATTACAATGAGCAGTTCTTC,CASSLVRDYNEQFF
TRBJ1-3,TRBD1,NA,TRBV9,TGTGCCAGCAGCCCGGAATTACAGGGGAACACCATATATTTT,CASSPELQGNTIYF
TRBJ2-5,NA,NA,TRBV15,TGTGCCACTACGCGGGACAGTGGCCAAGAGACCCAGTACTTC,CATTRDSGQETQYF
TRBJ2-2,TRBD2,NA,TRBV6-1,TGTGCCAGCAGTGACGTTCGGGGGGGAGCTAACACCGGGGAGCTGTTTTTT,CASSDVRGGANTGELFF
TRBJ2-3,NA,NA,TRBV6-5,TGTGCCAGCAGTTCCGCCCTCAGAGGGGGAGATACGCAGTATTTT,CASSSALRGGDTQYF
TRBJ2-3,TRBD2,once,TRBV28,TGTGCCAGCAGTTTATATAGCGGGAAAACAGATACGCAGTATTTT,CASSLYSGKTDTQYF
TRBJ1-2,NA,NA,TRBV6-1,TGTGCCAGCAGTGAATGGTCGGACTATGGCTACACCTTC,CASSEWSDYGYTF
TRBJ1-4,NA,NA,TRBV5-5,TGTGCCAGCAGCTTCGGGATAAATGAAAAACTGTTTTTT,CASSFGINEKLFF
TRBJ1-4,TRBD1,NA,TRBV19,TGTGCCAGTAGTCTGACACATGGGACAGCTAATGAAAAACTGTTTTTT,CASSLTHGTANEKLFF
TRBJ2-1,TRBD2,NA,TRBV19,TGTGCCAGTAGTATTTCTAGCGGGAGCCTCAATGAGCAGTTCTTC,CASSISSGSLNEQFF
TRBJ1-2,NA,NA,TRBV6-6,TGTGCCAGCAGTTACGCCCTCGGGTATGGCTACACCTTC,CASSYALGYGYTF
TRBJ2-6,NA,NA,TRBV19,TGTGCCAGTAGTCTACAGGGTCCCGGGGCCAACGTCCTGACTTTC,CASSLQGPGANVLTF
TRBJ2-1,TRBD2,few,TRBV7-2,TGTGCCAGCAGCTCGGGACTAGCGGGGGCCTACAATGAGCAGTTCTTC,CASSSGLAGAYNEQFF
TRBJ2-1,NA,few,TRBV6-1,TGTGCCCTTAACAGGGTTTCGGCGGGAGTGGATGAGCAGTTCTTC,CALNRVSAGVDEQFF
TRBJ1-4,TRBD1,NA,TRBV7-9,TGTGCCAGCAGTGCACAGGGGGCGCTTGAAAAACTGTTTTTT,CASSAQGALEKLFF
TRBJ1-1,TRBD1,once,TRBV6-5,TGTGCCAGCAGTTACCAGAAGACAGGGTTGGAGAAAGCTTTCTTT,CASSYQKTGLEKAFF
TRBJ1-1,TRBD1,NA,TRBV2,TGTGCCACCACAGGGGGCGGACGGGAAGCTTTCTTT,CATTGGGREAFF
TRBJ2-2,TRBD1,NA,TRBV11-3,TGTGCCAGCAGCCCTAGCCCGGGACAGGGTGGCACCGGGGAGCTGTTTTTT,CASSPSPGQGGTGELFF
TRBJ2-7,TRBD2,few,TRBV7-8,TGTGCCAGCAGCCCCAGGGGCTTGGCTAGCGGGGGGGGGCGGACCTACGAGCAGTACTTC,CASSPRGLASGGGRTYEQYF
TRBJ2-5,NA,NA,TRBV5-1,TGCGCCAGCAGCCCAGACGGAGAGTTCCAAGAGACCCAGTACTTC,CASSPDGEFQETQYF
TRBJ1-1,NA,NA,TRBV7-2,TGTGCCAGCAGCTTAGCGGGGGGTCGGTTGAACACTGAAGCTTTCTTT,CASSLAGGRLNTEAFF